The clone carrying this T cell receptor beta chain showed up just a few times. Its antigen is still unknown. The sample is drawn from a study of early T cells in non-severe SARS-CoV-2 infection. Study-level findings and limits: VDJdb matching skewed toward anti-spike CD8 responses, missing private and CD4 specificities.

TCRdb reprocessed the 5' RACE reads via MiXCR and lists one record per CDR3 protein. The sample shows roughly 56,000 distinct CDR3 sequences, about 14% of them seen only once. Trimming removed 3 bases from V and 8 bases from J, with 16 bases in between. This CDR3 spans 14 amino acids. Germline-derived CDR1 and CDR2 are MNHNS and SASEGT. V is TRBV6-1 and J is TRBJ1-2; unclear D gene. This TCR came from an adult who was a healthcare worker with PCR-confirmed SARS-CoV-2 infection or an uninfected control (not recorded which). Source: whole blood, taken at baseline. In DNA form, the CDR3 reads TGTGCCAGCAGTGATGACACCGTGGCGGGAGGCTACACCTTC. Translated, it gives CASSDDTVAGGYTF.